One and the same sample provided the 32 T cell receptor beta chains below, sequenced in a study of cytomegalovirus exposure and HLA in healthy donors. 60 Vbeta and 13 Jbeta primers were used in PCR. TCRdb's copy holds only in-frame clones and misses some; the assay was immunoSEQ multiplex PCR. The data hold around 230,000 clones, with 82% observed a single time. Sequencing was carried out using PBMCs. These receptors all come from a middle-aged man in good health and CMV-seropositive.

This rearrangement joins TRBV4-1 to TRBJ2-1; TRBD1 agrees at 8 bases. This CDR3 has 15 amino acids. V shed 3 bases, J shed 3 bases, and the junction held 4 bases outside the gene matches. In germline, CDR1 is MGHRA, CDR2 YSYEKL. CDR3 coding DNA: TGCGCCAGCAGCCAGCAGGGGGCACGCTACAATGAGCAGTTCTTC. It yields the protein CASSQQGARYNEQFF.

CDR3: CATSRALGGSGEAFF. The CDR3 DNA sequence: TGTGCCACCAGCAGGGCGCTCGGAGGGAGTGGTGAAGCTTTCTTT. The chain combines TRBV15 with TRBJ1-1; D is unclear. Germline CDR1 is LNHNV and CDR2 is YYDKDF (reference sequence). Trimming removed 3 bases at V and 7 bases at J, with 18 bases between. This CDR3 region has 15 residues.

CDR3 in DNA: TGTGCCAGCAGCTTAGCGGGAGGGATTCAAGAGACCCAGTACTTC. The encoded protein is CASSLAGGIQETQYF. The chain is built from TRBV7-7 and TRBJ2-5; 7 bases fit TRBD2. The V gene's germline CDR1 is SSHAT and CDR2 FNYEAQ (reference sequence). This CDR3 comprises 15 residues. The junction had 3 bases not matched to a gene; V was cut back by 0 bases and J by 2 bases.

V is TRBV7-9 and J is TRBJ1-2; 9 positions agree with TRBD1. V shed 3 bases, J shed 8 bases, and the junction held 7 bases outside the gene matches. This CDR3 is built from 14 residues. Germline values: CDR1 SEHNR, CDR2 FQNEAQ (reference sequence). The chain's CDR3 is CASSLLTGGEGYTF. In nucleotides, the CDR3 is TGTGCCAGCAGCTTGCTTACAGGGGGCGAAGGCTACACCTTC.

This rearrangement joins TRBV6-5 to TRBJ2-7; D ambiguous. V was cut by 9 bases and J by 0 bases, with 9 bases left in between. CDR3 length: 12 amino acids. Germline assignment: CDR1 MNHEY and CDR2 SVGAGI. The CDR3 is CASYKYSYEQYF. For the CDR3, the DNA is TGTGCCAGTTACAAGTACTCCTACGAGCAGTACTTC.

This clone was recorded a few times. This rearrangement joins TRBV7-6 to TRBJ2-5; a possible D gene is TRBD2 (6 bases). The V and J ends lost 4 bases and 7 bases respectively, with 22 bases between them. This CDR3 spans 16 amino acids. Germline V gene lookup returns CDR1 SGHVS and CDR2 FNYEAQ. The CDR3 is CASSSGRTGGIGTQYF. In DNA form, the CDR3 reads TGTGCCAGCAGCTCGGGCAGGACGGGCGGGATAGGGACCCAGTACTTC.

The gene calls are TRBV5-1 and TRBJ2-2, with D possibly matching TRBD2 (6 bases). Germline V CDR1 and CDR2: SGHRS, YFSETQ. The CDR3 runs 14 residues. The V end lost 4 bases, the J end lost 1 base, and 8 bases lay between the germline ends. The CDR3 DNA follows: TGCGCCAGCAGCGGCGGGAAGAACACCGGGGAGCTGTTTTTT. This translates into CASSGGKNTGELFF. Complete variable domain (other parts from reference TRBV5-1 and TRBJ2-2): KAGVTQTPRYLIKTRGQQVTLSCSPISGHRSVSWYQQTPGQGLQFLFEYFSETQRNKGNFPGRFSGRQFSNSRSEMNVSTLELGDSALYLCASSGGKNTGELFFGEGSRLTVL.

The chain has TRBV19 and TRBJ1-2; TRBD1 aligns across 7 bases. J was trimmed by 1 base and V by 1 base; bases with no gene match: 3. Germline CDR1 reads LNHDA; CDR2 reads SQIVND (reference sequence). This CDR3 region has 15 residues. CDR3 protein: CASSIGGGGNYGYTF. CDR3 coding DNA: TGTGCCAGTAGTATAGGAGGGGGCGGTAACTATGGCTACACCTTC.

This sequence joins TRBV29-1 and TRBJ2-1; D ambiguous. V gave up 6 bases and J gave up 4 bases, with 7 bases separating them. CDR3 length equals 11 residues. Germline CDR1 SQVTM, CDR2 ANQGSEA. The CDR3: CSVRTYNEQFF. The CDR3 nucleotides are TGCAGCGTCCGAACTTACAATGAGCAGTTCTTC.

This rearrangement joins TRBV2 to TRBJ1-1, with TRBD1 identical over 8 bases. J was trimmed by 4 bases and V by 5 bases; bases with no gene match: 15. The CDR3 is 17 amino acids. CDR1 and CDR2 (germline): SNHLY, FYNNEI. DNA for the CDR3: TGTGCCAGCAGTTCCCTATCAGGACAGGGCCTCGGCACTGAAGCTTTCTTT. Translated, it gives CASSSLSGQGLGTEAFF.

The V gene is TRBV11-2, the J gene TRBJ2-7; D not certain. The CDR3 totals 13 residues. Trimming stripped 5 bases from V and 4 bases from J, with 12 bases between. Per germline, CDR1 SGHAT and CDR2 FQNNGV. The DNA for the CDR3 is TGTGCCAGCAGCCCCCCCTGGGCATACGAGCAGTACTTC. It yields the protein CASSPPWAYEQYF.

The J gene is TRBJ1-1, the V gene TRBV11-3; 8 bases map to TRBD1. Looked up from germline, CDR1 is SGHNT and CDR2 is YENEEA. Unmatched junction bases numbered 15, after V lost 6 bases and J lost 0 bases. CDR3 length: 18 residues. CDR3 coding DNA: TGTGCCAGCAGTTTAAAGCCGGGACAGGTATTCATGAACACTGAAGCTTTCTTT. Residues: CASSLKPGQVFMNTEAFF.

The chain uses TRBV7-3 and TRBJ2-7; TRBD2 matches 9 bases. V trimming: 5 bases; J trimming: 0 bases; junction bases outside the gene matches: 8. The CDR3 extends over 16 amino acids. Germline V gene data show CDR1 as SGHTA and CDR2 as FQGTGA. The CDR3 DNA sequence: TGTGCCAGCAGCGGAAGGATTAGCGGGAGCTCCTACGAGCAGTACGTC. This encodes CASSGRISGSSYEQYV.

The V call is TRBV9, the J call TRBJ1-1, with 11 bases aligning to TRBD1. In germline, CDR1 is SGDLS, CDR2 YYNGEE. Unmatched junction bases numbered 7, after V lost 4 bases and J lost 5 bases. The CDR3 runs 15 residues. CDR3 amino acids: CASSPGQGAQTEAFF. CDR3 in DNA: TGTGCCAGCAGCCCCGGACAGGGGGCCCAAACTGAAGCTTTCTTT.

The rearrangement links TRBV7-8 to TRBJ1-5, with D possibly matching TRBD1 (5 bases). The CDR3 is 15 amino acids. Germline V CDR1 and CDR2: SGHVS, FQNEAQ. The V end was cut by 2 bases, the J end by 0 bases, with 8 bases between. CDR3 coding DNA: TGTGCCAGCAGCTTACAGGGCTATAGCAATCAGCCCCAGCATTTT. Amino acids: CASSLQGYSNQPQHF.

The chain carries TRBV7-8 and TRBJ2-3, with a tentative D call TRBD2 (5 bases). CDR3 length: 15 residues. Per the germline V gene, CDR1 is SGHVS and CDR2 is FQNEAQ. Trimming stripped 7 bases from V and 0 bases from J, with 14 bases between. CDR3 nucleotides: TGTGCCAGCACCTCAGAGGGCGGGAGCACAGATACGCAGTATTTT. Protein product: CASTSEGGSTDTQYF.

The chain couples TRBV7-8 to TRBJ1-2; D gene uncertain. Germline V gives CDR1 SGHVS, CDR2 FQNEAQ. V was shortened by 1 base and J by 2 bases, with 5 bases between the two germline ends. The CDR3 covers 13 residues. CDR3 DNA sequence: TGTGCCAGCAGCTTAGGAGGCAACTATGGCTACACCTTC. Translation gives CASSLGGNYGYTF.

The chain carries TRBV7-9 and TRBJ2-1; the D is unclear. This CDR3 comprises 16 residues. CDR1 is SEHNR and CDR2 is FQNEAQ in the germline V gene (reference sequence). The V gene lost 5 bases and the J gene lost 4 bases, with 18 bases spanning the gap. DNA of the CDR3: TGTGCCAGCAGCCAAAGTGCCACCGCGCGGTACAATGAGCAGTTCTTC. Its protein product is CASSQSATARYNEQFF.

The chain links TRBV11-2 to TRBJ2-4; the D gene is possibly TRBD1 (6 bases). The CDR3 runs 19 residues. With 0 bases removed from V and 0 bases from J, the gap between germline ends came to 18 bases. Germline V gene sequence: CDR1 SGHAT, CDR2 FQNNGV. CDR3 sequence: CASSLDSKQGKIAKNIQYF. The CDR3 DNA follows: TGTGCCAGCAGCTTAGACTCGAAACAGGGAAAGATAGCCAAAAACATTCAGTACTTC. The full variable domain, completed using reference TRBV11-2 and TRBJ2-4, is EAGVAQSPRYKIIEKRQSVAFWCNPISGHATLYWYQQILGQGPKLLIQFQNNGVVDDSQLPKDRFSAERLKGVDSTLKIQPAKLEDSAVYLCASSLDSKQGKIAKNIQYFGAGTRLSVL.

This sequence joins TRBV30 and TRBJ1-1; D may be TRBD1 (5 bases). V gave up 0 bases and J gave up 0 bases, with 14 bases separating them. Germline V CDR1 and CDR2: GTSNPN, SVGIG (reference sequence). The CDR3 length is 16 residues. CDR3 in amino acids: CAWSVYWGEVNTEAFF. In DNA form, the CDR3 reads TGTGCCTGGAGTGTATACTGGGGGGAAGTGAACACTGAAGCTTTCTTT.

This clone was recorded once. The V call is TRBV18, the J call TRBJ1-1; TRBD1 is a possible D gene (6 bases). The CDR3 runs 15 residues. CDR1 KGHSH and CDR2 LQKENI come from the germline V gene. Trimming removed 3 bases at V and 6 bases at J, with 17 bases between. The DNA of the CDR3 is TGTGCCAGCTCACCCCCGCAGGGGTTGGACGCTGAAGCTTTCTTT. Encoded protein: CASSPPQGLDAEAFF.

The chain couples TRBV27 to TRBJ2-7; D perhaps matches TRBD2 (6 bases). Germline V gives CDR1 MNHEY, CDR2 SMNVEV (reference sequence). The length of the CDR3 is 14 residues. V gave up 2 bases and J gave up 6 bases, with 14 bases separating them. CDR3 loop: CASSLAGRPIEQYF. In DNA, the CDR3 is TGTGCCAGCAGTTTAGCAGGGAGGCCCATCGAGCAGTACTTC.

CDR3 DNA: TGTGCCAGCTCGGAGGGAGTGAAACTGTTTTTT. Residues: CASSEGVKLFF. V gene TRBV6-5 combines with J gene TRBJ1-4; D not resolved. V was clipped by 8 bases and J by 11 bases, with 12 bases between them. Germline CDR1 reads MNHEY; CDR2 reads SVGAGI. The CDR3 sequence is 11 residues long.

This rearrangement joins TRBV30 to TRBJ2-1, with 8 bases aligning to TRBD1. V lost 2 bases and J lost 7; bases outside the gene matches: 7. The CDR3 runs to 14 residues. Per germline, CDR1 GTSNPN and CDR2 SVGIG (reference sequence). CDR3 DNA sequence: TGTGCCTGGAGTACAGGACAGGGAATAAATGAGCAGTTCTTC. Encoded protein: CAWSTGQGINEQFF.

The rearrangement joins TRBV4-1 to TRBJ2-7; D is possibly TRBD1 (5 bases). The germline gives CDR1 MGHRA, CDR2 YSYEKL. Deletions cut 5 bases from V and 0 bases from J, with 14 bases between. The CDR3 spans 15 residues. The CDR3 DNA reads TGCGCCAGCAGCTCTGGACATCACAACTCCTACGAGCAGTACTTC. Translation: CASSSGHHNSYEQYF.

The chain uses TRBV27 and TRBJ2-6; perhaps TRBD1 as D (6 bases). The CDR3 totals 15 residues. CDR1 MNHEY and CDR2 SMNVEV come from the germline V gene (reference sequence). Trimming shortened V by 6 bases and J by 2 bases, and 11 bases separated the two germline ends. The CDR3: CASSYRDPGANVLTF. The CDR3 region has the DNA TGTGCCAGCAGCTACAGGGACCCTGGGGCCAACGTCCTGACTTTC. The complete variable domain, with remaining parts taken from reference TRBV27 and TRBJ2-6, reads EAQVTQNPRYLITVTGKKLTVTCSQNMNHEYMSWYRQDPGLGLRQIYYSMNVEVTDKGDVPEGYKVSRKEKRNFPLILESPSPNQTSLYFCASSYRDPGANVLTFGAGSRLTVL.

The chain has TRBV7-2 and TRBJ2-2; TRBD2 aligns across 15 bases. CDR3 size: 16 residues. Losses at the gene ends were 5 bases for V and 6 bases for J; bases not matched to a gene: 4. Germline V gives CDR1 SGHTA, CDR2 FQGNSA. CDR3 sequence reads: CASSPRTSGRAGELFF. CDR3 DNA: TGTGCCAGCAGCCCTCGGACTAGCGGGAGGGCCGGGGAGCTGTTTTTT.

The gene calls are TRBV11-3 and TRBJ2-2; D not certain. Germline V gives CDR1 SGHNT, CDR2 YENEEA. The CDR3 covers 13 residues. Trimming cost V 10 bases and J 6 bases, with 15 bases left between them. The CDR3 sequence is CATSVGQAGELFF. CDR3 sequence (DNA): TGTGCCACTTCGGTGGGCCAGGCCGGGGAGCTGTTTTTT.

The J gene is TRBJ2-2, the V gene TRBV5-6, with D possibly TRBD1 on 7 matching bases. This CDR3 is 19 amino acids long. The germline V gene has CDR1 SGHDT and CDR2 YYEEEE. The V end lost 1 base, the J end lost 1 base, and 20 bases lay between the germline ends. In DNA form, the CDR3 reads TGTGCCAGCAGCTTGAGGAGGGGCAGGGGGTTCCAGAACACCGGGGAGCTGTTTTTT. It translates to CASSLRRGRGFQNTGELFF.

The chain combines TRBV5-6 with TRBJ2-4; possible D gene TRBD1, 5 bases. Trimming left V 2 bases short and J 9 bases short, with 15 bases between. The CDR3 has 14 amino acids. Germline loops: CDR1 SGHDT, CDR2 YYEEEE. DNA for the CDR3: TGTGCCAGCAGCTTCACAGGAAGAGGTAGCATTCAGTACTTC. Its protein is CASSFTGRGSIQYF. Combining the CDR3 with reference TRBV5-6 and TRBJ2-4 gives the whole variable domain DAGVTQSPTHLIKTRGQQVTLRCSPKSGHDTVSWYQQALGQGPQFIFQYYEEEERQRGNFPDRFSGHQFPNYSSELNVNALLLGDSALYLCASSFTGRGSIQYFGAGTRLSVL.

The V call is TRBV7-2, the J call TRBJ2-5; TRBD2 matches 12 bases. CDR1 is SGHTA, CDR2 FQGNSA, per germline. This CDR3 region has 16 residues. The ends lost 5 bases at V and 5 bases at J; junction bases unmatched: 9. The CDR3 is CASSAMTSGSWETQYF. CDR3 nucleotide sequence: TGTGCCAGCAGCGCTATGACTAGCGGGAGTTGGGAGACCCAGTACTTC.

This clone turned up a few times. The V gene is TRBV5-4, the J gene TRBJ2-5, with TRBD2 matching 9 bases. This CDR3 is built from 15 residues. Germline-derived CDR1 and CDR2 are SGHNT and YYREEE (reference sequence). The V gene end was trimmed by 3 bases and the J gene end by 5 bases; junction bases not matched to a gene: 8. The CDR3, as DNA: TGTGCCAGCAGCTACGATAGACTAGCGGCCGAGACCCAGTACTTC. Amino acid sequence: CASSYDRLAAETQYF. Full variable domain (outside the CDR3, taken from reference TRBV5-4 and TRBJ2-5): ETGVTQSPTHLIKTRGQQVTLRCSSQSGHNTVSWYQQALGQGPQFIFQYYREEENGRGNFPPRFSGLQFPNYSSELNVNALELDDSALYLCASSYDRLAAETQYFGPGTRLLVL.